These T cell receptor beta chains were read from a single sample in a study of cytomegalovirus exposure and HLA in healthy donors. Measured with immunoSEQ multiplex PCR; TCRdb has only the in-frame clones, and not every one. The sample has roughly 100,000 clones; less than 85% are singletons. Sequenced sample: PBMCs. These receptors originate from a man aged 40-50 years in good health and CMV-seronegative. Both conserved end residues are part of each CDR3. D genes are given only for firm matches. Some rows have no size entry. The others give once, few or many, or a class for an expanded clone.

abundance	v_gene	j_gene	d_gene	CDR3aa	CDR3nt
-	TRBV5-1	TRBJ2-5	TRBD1	CASSHRDSTQETQYF	TGCGCCAGCAGCCACCGGGACAGCACTCAAGAGACCCAGTACTTC
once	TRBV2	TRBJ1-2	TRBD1	CASIGTGLDGYTF	TGTGCCAGCATCGGGACAGGGCTGGATGGCTACACCTTC
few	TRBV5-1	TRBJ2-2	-	CASSFKGDTGELFF	TGCGCCAGCAGCTTTAAGGGGGACACCGGGGAGCTGTTTTTT
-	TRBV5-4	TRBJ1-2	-	CASSLEQNYGYTF	TGTGCCAGCAGCTTGGAGCAAAACTATGGCTACACCTTC
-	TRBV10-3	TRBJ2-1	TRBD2	CAISDRTSGGQFF	TGTGCCATCAGTGACCGGACTAGCGGGGGTCAGTTCTTC
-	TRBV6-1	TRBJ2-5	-	CASSFRGAETQYF	TGTGCCAGCAGTTTCAGGGGGGCGGAGACCCAGTACTTC
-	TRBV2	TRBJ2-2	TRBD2	CASRARDYDGELFF	TGTGCCAGCAGGGCCCGGGACTATGACGGGGAGCTGTTTTTT
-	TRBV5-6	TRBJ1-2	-	CASSLGQNYGYTF	TGTGCCAGCAGCTTGGGGCAGAACTATGGCTACACCTTC
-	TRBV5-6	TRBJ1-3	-	CASSTRGTGNTIYF	TGTGCCAGCAGTACGCGGGGAACCGGAAACACCATATATTTT
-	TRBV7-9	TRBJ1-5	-	CSSSFIGDGQPQHF	TGTTCCAGCAGCTTCATAGGGGATGGCCAGCCCCAGCATTTT
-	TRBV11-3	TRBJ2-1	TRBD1	CASSLGTGGEDEQFF	TGTGCCAGCAGCCTAGGGACAGGGGGCGAGGATGAGCAGTTCTTC
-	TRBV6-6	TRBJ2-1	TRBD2	CASSLTGLAGNEQFF	TGTGCCAGCAGTTTGACGGGACTAGCGGGGAATGAGCAGTTCTTC
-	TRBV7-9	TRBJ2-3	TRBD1	CASSPTGGTTDTQYF	TGTGCCAGCAGTCCGACAGGGGGAACCACAGATACGCAGTATTTT
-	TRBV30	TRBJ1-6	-	CAWSTGPQSPLHF	TGTGCCTGGTCGACAGGCCCCCAATCACCCCTCCACTTT
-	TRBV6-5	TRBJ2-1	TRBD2	CASQAGAGSYNEQFF	TGTGCCAGCCAAGCGGGGGCAGGGTCTTACAATGAGCAGTTCTTC
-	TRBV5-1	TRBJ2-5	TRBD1	CASSGTGFEETQYF	TGCGCCAGCAGCGGGACAGGGTTTGAGGAGACCCAGTACTTC
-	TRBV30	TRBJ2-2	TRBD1	CAWNTGGFAGELFF	TGTGCCTGGAATACAGGGGGGTTCGCCGGGGAGCTGTTTTTT
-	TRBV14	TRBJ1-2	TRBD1	CASSQGTGFPYGYTF	TGTGCCAGCAGCCAGGGGACAGGGTTCCCCTATGGCTACACCTTC
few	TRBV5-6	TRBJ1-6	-	CASSLAGYNSPLHF	TGTGCCAGCAGCTTGGCGGGTTATAATTCACCCCTCCACTTT
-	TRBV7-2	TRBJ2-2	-	CASSSSVGGELFF	TGTGCCAGCAGCTCAAGCGTGGGCGGGGAGCTGTTTTTT
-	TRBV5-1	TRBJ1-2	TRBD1	CASSLVRGLGYGYTF	TGCGCCAGCAGCTTGGTTAGGGGGCTTGGGTATGGCTACACCTTC
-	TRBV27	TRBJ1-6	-	CASSFGIGGNNSPLHF	TGTGCCAGCAGTTTTGGGATAGGGGGAAATAATTCACCCCTCCACTTT
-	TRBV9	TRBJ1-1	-	CASSVVQGEAFF	TGTGCCAGCAGCGTAGTCCAGGGTGAAGCTTTCTTT
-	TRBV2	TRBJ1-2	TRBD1	CASTSGQGSHGYTF	TGTGCCAGCACATCAGGACAGGGGAGCCATGGCTACACCTTC
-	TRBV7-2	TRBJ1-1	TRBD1	CASSLLEYRGLNTEAFF	TGTGCCAGCAGCTTATTGGAATACAGGGGGTTGAACACTGAAGCTTTCTTT
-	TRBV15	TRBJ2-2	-	CATSSLVEGGELFF	TGTGCCACCAGCAGCTTAGTGGAGGGCGGGGAGCTGTTTTTT
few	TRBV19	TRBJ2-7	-	CATGSMYEQYF	TGTGCCACCGGGAGTATGTACGAGCAGTACTTC
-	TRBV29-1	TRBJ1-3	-	CSVVEGVRNTIYF	TGCAGCGTTGTGGAGGGTGTGCGAAACACCATATATTTT
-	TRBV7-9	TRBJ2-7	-	CASSLVPDEQYF	TGTGCCAGCAGCCTGGTCCCAGACGAGCAGTACTTC
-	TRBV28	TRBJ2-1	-	CASRTDSSFLNEQFF	TGTGCCAGCAGGACGGACAGTTCATTTCTAAATGAGCAGTTCTTC
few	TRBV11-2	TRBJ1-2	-	CASSLRRGSQRGFGSGYTF	TGTGCCAGCAGCTTAAGGAGAGGTTCCCAGAGAGGCTTCGGGAGTGGCTACACCTTC
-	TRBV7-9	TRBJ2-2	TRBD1	CASSLTGKVSGELFF	TGTGCCAGCAGCCTGACAGGGAAGGTATCCGGGGAGCTGTTTTTT
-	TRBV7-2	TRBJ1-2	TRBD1	CASSWDSYGYTF	TGTGCCAGCAGCTGGGACAGCTATGGCTACACCTTC
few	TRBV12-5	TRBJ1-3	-	CASGPAYLTGVSGNTIYF	TGTGCTAGTGGTCCCGCATATCTAACGGGGGTCTCTGGAAACACCATATATTTT
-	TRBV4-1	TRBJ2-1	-	CASSRNLVGGRGEQFF	TGCGCCAGCAGCCGGAATTTGGTGGGGGGTAGGGGTGAGCAGTTCTTC
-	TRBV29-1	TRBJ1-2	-	CSVEGAGGSISNYGYTF	TGCAGCGTTGAGGGGGCGGGGGGATCGATCTCTAACTATGGCTACACCTTC